A selection of T cell receptor beta chains follows, all from one sample in a study of T cells in Graves' hyperthyroidism and ophthalmopathy. MiXCR, applied by TCRdb to the multiplex PCR reads, yields one record per CDR3 protein. The sample lists roughly 650,000 distinct CDR3 sequences, about a sixth occurring once. The sample taken for sequencing was blood. These TCRs come from a woman in her 40s with Graves' ophthalmopathy. Both conserved end residues are part of each CDR3. The D gene is left open where the match is weak. Some rows have no size entry. The others give once, few or many, or a class for an expanded clone.

DNA	CDR3	size	length	V	J	D
TGTGCCAACAGCTTAGGGGCTAGTCTCGGGGAGCTGTTTTTT	CANSLGASLGELFF	few	14	TRBV11-2	TRBJ2-2	NA
TGTGCCAGCACCAACATTACAGGGGCCCGTGCTCAGCCCCAGCATTTT	CASTNITGARAQPQHF	many	16	TRBV28	TRBJ1-5	TRBD1
TGTGCCAACAGTCCCGAGGGAGCGAGAACCGGGGAGCTGTTTTTT	CANSPEGARTGELFF	once	15	TRBV12-3/TRBV12-4	TRBJ2-2	NA
TGTGCCAGCAGCTTTCTGGGCAGCAAACTTGCCTCTGGAAACACCATATATTTT	CASSFLGSKLASGNTIYF	few	18	TRBV7-9	TRBJ1-3	NA
TGTGCCAGCTCACCTACCCAGGGGCCTCCTAACGAGCAGTACTTC	CASSPTQGPPNEQYF	few	15	TRBV18	TRBJ2-7	NA
TGTGCCAGCAGTTTAACCCCCCCCCGGACAGGTTACAATGAGCAGTTCTTC	CASSLTPPRTGYNEQFF	few	17	TRBV12-3/TRBV12-4	TRBJ2-1	TRBD1
TGTGCCAGCAGTTTTCCCGGGGTACGTATGGCTGAAGCTTTCTTT	CASSFPGVRMAEAFF	many	15	TRBV6-1	TRBJ1-1	NA
TGCAGCGTTGGTTTTCCGGGAGGTACAGATACGCAGTATTTT	CSVGFPGGTDTQYF	few	14	TRBV29-1	TRBJ2-3	TRBD2
TGCGCCAGCAGCTTCACCGGACAGAAAGACTATGGCTACACCTTC	CASSFTGQKDYGYTF	many	15	TRBV5-1	TRBJ1-2	NA
TGTGCCAGCAGCTTAGGGCCTAACTATGGCTACACCTTC	CASSLGPNYGYTF	many	13	TRBV11-2	TRBJ1-2	NA
TGTGCCAGCAGGGTCGGGGGGGGAAACAATGAGCAGTTCTTC	CASRVGGGNNEQFF	few	14	TRBV7-2	TRBJ2-1	TRBD2
TGTGCCAGCAGACCTAACATTGGGCCGACCCAGTACTTC	CASRPNIGPTQYF	once	13	TRBV19	TRBJ2-5	NA
TGCAGTGCTGACAACTATGGCTACACCTTC	CSADNYGYTF	many	10	TRBV20-1	TRBJ1-2	NA
TGCGCCAGCAGCACCGGACTAGCGGGGGGGGTTGATACGCAGTATTTT	CASSTGLAGGVDTQYF	NA	16	TRBV5-1	TRBJ2-3	TRBD2
TGTGCCAGCAGCCAAGATGAAGGACCCGGGGGAAAACTGTTTTTT	CASSQDEGPGGKLFF	NA	15	TRBV3-1	TRBJ1-4	NA
TGTGCCAGCAGCTTGACCGGGACAGAAACTGAGCAGTTCTTC	CASSLTGTETEQFF	many	14	TRBV7-9	TRBJ2-1	TRBD1
TGTGCCAGCTCACCCCGCTGGGGAGAGACCCAGTACTTC	CASSPRWGETQYF	many	13	TRBV18	TRBJ2-5	NA
TGTGCCAGCAGCTCCAGACTAGCGGGGGGGCGTTTAACAGATACGCAGTATTTT	CASSSRLAGGRLTDTQYF	few	18	TRBV5-6	TRBJ2-3	TRBD2
TGCAGTGCTAGGCAAGGACAGGAGAGGGAAAAACTGTTTTTT	CSARQGQEREKLFF	once	14	TRBV20-1	TRBJ1-4	TRBD1
TGTGCCAGCAGTTTATTCTCCGGGGGGGAAGCTTTCTTT	CASSLFSGGEAFF	few	13	TRBV28	TRBJ1-1	NA
TGTGCCAGCAGTTCAACAGGGGCAGGGGTCCCAGAGACCCAGTACTTC	CASSSTGAGVPETQYF	NA	16	TRBV12-3/TRBV12-4	TRBJ2-5	TRBD1
TGTGCCAGCAGTCAGGACAGGGCGGGGAATCAGCCCCAGCATTTT	CASSQDRAGNQPQHF	NA	15	TRBV2	TRBJ1-5	TRBD1
TGTGCCAGCAGCCCAACTAGCGGGCCGACCGGGGAGCTGTTTTTT	CASSPTSGPTGELFF	NA	15	TRBV9	TRBJ2-2	TRBD2
TGCAGTGCTAGGGTGACCCTGACGGCGTACAATGAGCAGTTCTTC	CSARVTLTAYNEQFF	many	15	TRBV20-1	TRBJ2-1	NA
TGTGCCAGCAGCTACAGGGGAGGGGAGACCCAGTACTTC	CASSYRGGETQYF	many	13	TRBV3-1	TRBJ2-5	NA
TGCAGTGCTAGAGGCCAGAGCGGGAGACAGAAGCAGTTCTTC	CSARGQSGRQKQFF	few	14	TRBV20-1	TRBJ2-1	TRBD2
TGTGCCAGCAGTGGACGGGGGACACCCAACGAGCAGTACTTC	CASSGRGTPNEQYF	many	14	TRBV2	TRBJ2-7	NA
TGTGCCAGCAGCGCAGGATTCAATGAGCAGTTCTTC	CASSAGFNEQFF	NA	12	TRBV11-2	TRBJ2-1	NA
TGCAGCGTTGGAGAGGGAATGTTTGCTGAAGCTTTCTTT	CSVGEGMFAEAFF	once	13	TRBV29-1	TRBJ1-1	NA
TGTGCCAGTAGCTTAGGTCTAGCGGGGGGCCGGGGTGAGCAGTTCTTC	CASSLGLAGGRGEQFF	NA	16	TRBV7-2	TRBJ2-1	TRBD2
TGTGCCAGCAGTTTAGGGGGGATAGCGGGAGGGCCCGATGAGCAGTTCTTC	CASSLGGIAGGPDEQFF	many	17	TRBV28	TRBJ2-1	TRBD2
TGTGCCAGCAGCCCGGGACAGGGTTGGGATACGCAGTATTTT	CASSPGQGWDTQYF	many	14	TRBV7-3	TRBJ2-3	TRBD1
TGTGCCAGCAGTTTCGAGACTGGTGGGACAGATACGCAGTATTTT	CASSFETGGTDTQYF	many	15	TRBV12-3/TRBV12-4	TRBJ2-3	NA
TGTGCCAGCAGTTCACCTCGGGGGCGCGACTATGGCTACACCTTC	CASSSPRGRDYGYTF	many	15	TRBV28	TRBJ1-2	NA
TGTGCCAGCAGCCCAACTAGCGGGGGAGGACCTACGCAGTATTTT	CASSPTSGGGPTQYF	NA	15	TRBV7-9	TRBJ2-3	TRBD2
TGTGCCAGCAGCTTAGGTACACATCCGAACACTGAAGCTTTCTTT	CASSLGTHPNTEAFF	few	15	TRBV7-9	TRBJ1-1	NA
TGTGCCAGCTCACCGAGCTCCTACAATGAGCAGTTCTTC	CASSPSSYNEQFF	many	13	TRBV18	TRBJ2-1	NA
TGTGCCAGCTCCCCCGACAGGGATCAGCCCCAGCATTTT	CASSPDRDQPQHF	many	13	TRBV18	TRBJ1-5	TRBD1
TGTGCCAGCAGTCCCAGGACGGTCTCTGGAAACACCATATATTTT	CASSPRTVSGNTIYF	few	15	TRBV12-3/TRBV12-4	TRBJ1-3	NA
TGTGCCTGGAGTGGTAGATTCACCGGGGAGCTGTTTTTT	CAWSGRFTGELFF	NA	13	TRBV30	TRBJ2-2	NA
TGTGCCAGCAGCTTGGCCTTCCCCTGGTCCTACAATGAGCAGTTCTTC	CASSLAFPWSYNEQFF	many	16	TRBV5-5	TRBJ2-1	NA
TGTGCCAGCAGCCTGGCGGGGCACCAGGACAGCAATGAGCAGTTCTTC	CASSLAGHQDSNEQFF	few	16	TRBV7-9	TRBJ2-1	NA
TGTGCCAATCGGGAGAACACTGAAGCTTTCTTT	CANRENTEAFF	many	11	TRBV6-1	TRBJ1-1	NA